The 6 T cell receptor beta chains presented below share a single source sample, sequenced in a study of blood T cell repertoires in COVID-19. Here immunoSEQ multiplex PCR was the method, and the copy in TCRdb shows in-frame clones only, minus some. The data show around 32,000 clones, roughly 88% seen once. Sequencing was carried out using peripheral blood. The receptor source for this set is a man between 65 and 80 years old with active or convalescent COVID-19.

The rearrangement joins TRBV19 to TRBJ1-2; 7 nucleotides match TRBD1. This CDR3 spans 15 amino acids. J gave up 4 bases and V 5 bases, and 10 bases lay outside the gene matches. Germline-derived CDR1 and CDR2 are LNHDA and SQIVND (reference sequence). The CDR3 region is CASSSGLTGSYGYTF. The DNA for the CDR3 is TGTGCCAGTAGTTCTGGCCTGACAGGGAGCTATGGCTACACCTTC. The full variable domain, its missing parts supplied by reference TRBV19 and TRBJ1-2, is DGGITQSPKYLFRKEGQNVTLSCEQNLNHDAMYWYRQDPGQGLRLIYYSQIVNDFQKGDIAEGYSVSREKKESFPLTVTSAQKNPTAFYLCASSSGLTGSYGYTFGSGTRLTVV.

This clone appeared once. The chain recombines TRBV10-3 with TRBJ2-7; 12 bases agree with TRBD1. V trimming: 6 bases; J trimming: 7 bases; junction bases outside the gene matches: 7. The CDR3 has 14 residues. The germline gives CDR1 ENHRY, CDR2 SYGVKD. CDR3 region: CAIRPGQGAHEQYF. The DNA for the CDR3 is TGTGCCATCAGACCGGGACAGGGGGCGCATGAGCAGTACTTC.

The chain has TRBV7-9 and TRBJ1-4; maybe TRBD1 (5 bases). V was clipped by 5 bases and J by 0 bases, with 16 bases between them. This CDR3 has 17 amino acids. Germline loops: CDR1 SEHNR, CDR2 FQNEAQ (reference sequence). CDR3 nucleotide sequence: TGTGCCAGCAGCCCAAGGGCCCCAGGGACAACTAATGAAAAACTGTTTTTT. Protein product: CASSPRAPGTTNEKLFF. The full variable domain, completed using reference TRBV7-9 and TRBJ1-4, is DTGVSQNPRHKITKRGQNVTFRCDPISEHNRLYWYRQTLGQGPEFLTYFQNEAQLEKSRLLSDRFSAERPKGSFSTLEIQRTEQGDSAMYLCASSPRAPGTTNEKLFFGSGTQLSVL.

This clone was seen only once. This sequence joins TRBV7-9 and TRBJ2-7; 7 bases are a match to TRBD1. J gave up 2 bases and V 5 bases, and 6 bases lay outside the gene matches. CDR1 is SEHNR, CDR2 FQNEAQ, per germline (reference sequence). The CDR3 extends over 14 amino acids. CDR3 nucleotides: TGTGCCAGCAGCCAACAGGGGCCGACCTACGAGCAGTACTTC. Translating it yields CASSQQGPTYEQYF. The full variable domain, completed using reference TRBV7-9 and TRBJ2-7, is DTGVSQNPRHKITKRGQNVTFRCDPISEHNRLYWYRQTLGQGPEFLTYFQNEAQLEKSRLLSDRFSAERPKGSFSTLEIQRTEQGDSAMYLCASSQQGPTYEQYFGPGTRLTVT.

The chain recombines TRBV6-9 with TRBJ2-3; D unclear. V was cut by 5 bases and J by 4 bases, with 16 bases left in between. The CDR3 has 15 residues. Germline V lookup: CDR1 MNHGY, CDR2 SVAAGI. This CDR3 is CASSPGDGTPDTQYF. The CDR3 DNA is TGTGCCAGCAGTCCCGGAGACGGCACCCCAGATACGCAGTATTTT.

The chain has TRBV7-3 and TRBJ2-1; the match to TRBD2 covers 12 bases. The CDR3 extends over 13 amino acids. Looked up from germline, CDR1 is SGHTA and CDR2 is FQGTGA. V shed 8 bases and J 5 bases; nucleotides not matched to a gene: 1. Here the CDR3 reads CASGLAGNNEQFF. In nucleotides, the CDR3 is TGTGCCAGCGGACTAGCGGGGAACAATGAGCAGTTCTTC.